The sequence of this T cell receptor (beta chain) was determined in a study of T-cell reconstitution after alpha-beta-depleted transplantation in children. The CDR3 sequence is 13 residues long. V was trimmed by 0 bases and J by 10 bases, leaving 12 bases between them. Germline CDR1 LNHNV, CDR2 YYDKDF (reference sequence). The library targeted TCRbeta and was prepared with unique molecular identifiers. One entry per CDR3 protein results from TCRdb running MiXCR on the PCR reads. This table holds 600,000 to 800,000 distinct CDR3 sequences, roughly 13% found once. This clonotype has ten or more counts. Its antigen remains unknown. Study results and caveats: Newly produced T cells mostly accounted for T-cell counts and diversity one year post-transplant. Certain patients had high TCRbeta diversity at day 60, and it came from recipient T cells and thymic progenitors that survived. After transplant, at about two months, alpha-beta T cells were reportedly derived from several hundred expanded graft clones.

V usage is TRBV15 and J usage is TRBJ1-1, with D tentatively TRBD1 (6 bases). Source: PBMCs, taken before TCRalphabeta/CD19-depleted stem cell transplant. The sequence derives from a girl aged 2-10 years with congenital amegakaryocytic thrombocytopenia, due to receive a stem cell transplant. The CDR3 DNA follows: TGTGCCACCAGCAGAGACAAGGGGGGGGGAGCTTTCTTT. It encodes CATSRDKGGGAFF.